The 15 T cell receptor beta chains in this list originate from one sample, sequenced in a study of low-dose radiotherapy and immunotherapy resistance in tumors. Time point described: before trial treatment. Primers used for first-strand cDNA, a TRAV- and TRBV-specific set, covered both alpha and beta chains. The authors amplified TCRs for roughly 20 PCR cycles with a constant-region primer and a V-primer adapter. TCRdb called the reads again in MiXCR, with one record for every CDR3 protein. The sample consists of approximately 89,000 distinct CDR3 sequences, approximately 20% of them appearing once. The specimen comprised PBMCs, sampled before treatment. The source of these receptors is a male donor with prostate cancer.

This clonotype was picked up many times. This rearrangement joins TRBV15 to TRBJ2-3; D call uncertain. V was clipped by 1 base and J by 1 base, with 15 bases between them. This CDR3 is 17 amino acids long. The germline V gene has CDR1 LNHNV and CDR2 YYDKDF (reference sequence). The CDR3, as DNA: TGTGCCACCAGCAGAGTTATCACGGAATTAGGCACAGATACGCAGTATTTT. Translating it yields CATSRVITELGTDTQYF.

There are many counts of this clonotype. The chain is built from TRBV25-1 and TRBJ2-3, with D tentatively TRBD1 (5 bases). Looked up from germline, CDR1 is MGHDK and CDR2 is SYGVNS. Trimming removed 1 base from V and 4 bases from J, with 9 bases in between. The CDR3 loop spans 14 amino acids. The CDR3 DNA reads TGTGCCAGCAGTGAATCAGGGATTGCAGATACGCAGTATTTT. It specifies CASSESGIADTQYF.

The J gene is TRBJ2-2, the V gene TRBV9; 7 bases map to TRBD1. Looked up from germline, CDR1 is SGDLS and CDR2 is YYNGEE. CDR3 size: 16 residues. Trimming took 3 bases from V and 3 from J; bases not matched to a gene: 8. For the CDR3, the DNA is TGTGCCAGCAGCGAGGTTGGACAGGATTACACCGGGGAGCTGTTTTTT. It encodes CASSEVGQDYTGELFF.

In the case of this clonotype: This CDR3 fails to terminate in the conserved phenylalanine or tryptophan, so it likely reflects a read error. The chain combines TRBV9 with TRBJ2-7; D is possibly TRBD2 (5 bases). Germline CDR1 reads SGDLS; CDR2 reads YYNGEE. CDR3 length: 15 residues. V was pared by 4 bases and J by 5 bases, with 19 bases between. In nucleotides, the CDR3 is TGTGCCAGCAGCCTACGTGTGACGGGGTCAGACGAGCAGTACCTC. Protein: CASSLRVTGSDEQYL.

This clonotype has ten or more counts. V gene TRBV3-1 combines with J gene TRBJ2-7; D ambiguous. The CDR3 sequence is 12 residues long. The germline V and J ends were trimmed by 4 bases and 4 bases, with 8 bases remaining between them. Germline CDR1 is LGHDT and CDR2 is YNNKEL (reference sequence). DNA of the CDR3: TGTGCCAGCAGCCGATACCCTTACGAGCAGTACTTC. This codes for CASSRYPYEQYF.

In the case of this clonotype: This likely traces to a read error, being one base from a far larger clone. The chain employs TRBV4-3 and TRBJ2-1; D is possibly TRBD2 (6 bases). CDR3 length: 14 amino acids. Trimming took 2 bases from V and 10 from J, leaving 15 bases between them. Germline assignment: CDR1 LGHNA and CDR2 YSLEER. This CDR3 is CASSQSTGVYEQFF. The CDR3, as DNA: TGCGCCAGCAGCCAATCAACGGGGGTGTACGAGCAGTTCTTC.

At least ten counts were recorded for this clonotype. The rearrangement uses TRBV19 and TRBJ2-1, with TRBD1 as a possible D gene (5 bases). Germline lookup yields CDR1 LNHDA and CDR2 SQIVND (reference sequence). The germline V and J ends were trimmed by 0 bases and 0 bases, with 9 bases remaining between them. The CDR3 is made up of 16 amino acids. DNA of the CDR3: TGTGCCAGTAGTATAGAGGGGCGCCACTCCTACAATGAGCAGTTCTTC. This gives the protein CASSIEGRHSYNEQFF.

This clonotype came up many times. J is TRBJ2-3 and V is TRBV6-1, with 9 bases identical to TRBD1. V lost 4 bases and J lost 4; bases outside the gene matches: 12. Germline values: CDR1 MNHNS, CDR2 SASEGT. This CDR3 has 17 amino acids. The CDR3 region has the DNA TGTGCCAGCAGTGGGCAGGTTCACAGGGGGCTTGCAGATACGCAGTATTTT. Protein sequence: CASSGQVHRGLADTQYF.

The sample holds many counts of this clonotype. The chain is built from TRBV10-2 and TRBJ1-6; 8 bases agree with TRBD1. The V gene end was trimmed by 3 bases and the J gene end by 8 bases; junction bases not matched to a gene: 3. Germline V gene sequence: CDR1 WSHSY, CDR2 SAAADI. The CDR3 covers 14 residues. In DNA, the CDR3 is TGCGCCAGCAGTGAATCGGACAGGGATTCACCCCTCCACTTT. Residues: CASSESDRDSPLHF.

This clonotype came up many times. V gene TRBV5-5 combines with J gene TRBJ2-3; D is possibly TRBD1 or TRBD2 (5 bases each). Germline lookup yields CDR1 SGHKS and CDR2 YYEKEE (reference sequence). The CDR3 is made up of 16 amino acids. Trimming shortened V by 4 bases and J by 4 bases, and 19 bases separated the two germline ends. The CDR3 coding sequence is TGTGCCAGCAGCCCTCGGGGCAGTTCCCCCCCAGATACGCAGTATTTT. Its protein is CASSPRGSSPPDTQYF.

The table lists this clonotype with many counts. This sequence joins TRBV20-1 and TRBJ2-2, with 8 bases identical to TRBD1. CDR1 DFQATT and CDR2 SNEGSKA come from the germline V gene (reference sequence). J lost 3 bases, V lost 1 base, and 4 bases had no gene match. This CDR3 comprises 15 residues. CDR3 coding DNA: TGCAGTGCTAGAGTTCCAGGGGGCTACACCGGGGAGCTGTTTTTT. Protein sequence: CSARVPGGYTGELFF.

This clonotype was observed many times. For the CDR3, the DNA is TGCAGTGCTAAGGTCGGCAGCTCCTACGAGCAGTACTTC. Its translation is CSAKVGSSYEQYF. The genes are TRBV20-1 and TRBJ2-7; D unclear. V lost 4 bases and J 0 bases, leaving 10 bases between the germline ends. CDR3 length equals 13 residues. Looked up from germline, CDR1 is DFQATT and CDR2 is SNEGSKA (reference sequence).

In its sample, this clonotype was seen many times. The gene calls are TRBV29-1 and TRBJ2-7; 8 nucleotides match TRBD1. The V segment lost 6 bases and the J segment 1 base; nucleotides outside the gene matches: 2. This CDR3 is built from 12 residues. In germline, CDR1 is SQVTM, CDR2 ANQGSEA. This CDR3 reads CSVRTGSYEQYF. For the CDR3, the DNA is TGCAGCGTAAGGACAGGGTCCTACGAGCAGTACTTC.

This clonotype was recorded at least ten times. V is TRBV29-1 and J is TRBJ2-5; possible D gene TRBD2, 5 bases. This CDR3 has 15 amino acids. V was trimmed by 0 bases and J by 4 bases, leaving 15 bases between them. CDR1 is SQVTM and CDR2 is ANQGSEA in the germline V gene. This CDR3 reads CSVEDRTGMGETQYF. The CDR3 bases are TGCAGCGTTGAAGATCGTACGGGGATGGGAGAGACCCAGTACTTC.

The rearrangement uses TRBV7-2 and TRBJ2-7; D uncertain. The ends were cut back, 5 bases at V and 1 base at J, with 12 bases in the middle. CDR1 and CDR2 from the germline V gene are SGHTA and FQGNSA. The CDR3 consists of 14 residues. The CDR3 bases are TGTGCCAGCAGCCAGGACCTGCGGTCCTACGAGCAGTACTTC. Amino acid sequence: CASSQDLRSYEQYF.